Presented here are 27 T cell receptor beta chains from one specimen sequenced in a study of early T cells in non-severe SARS-CoV-2 infection. MiXCR, applied by TCRdb to the 5' RACE reads, yields one record per CDR3 protein. The sample includes 40,000 to 45,000 distinct CDR3 sequences, about 5.7% of them seen just once. This specimen was whole blood, taken at baseline. The source of these receptors is an adult who was a healthcare worker with PCR-confirmed SARS-CoV-2 infection or an uninfected control (not recorded which).

This clonotype was seen a few times. The chain recombines TRBV7-3 with TRBJ2-1; 12 bases align to TRBD2. Germline V gene sequence: CDR1 SGHTA, CDR2 FQGTGA. CDR3 length: 20 amino acids. V lost 1 base, J lost 1 base, and 11 bases stayed unmatched. The CDR3 region has the DNA TGTGCCAGCAGCTTAAATCCAGGACTAGCGGGACCGAGGTCCTACAATGAGCAGTTCTTC. Amino acids: CASSLNPGLAGPRSYNEQFF.

This clonotype has at least ten counts. The rearrangement joins TRBV28 to TRBJ2-5, with 7 bases that match TRBD2. V lost 4 bases to trimming and J lost 1 base; unmatched junction nucleotides: 3. CDR1 and CDR2 from the germline V gene are MDHEN and SYDVKM. The CDR3 length is 14 residues. CDR3 protein: CASSSSGVQETQYF. DNA for the CDR3: TGTGCCAGCAGTTCAAGCGGGGTCCAAGAGACCCAGTACTTC.

This clonotype was seen repeatedly, ten times or more. The chain recombines TRBV5-6 with TRBJ2-3; unclear D gene. Between the trimmed V and J ends, which lost 3 bases and 0 bases, there was a span of 5 bases. CDR1 is SGHDT, CDR2 YYEEEE, per germline. There are 13 residues in the CDR3. This CDR3 is CASSSTSTDTQYF. Here the CDR3 DNA reads TGTGCCAGCAGCTCTACTAGCACAGATACGCAGTATTTT.

This clonotype was seen only a few times. The V and J genes are TRBV28 and TRBJ1-3; no clear D. Germline CDR1 is MDHEN and CDR2 is SYDVKM. Trimming removed 3 bases from V and 1 base from J, with 13 bases in between. The CDR3 has 16 amino acids. In DNA form, the CDR3 reads TGTGCCAGCAGTTTTTGGGAGGGATCTTCTGGAAACACCATATATTTT. This codes for CASSFWEGSSGNTIYF.

As regards this clonotype: This may come from a read error, since a much larger clone is one base off. V usage is TRBV7-8 and J usage is TRBJ2-2; 9 bases are shared with TRBD2. CDR1 and CDR2 (germline): SGHVS, FQNEAQ. This CDR3 spans 17 amino acids. The CDR3 DNA reads TGTGCCAGCAGCTTAAGGCGGGGGGGCCGGGGTACCGGGGAGCTGTCTTTT. Its protein is CASSLRRGGRGTGELSF.

This chain joins TRBV6-6 and TRBJ1-1, with D hard to call. The CDR3 runs 11 residues. Germline V gene lookup returns CDR1 MNHNY and CDR2 SVGAGI (reference sequence). V was cut by 7 bases and J by 7 bases, with 10 bases left in between. CDR3 sequence: CASIALDEAFF. The CDR3 bases are TGTGCCAGCATCGCACTTGATGAAGCTTTCTTT.

This clonotype appeared many times. A read error may produce the germline difference seen at one junction end. The chain employs TRBV7-7 and TRBJ2-1, with 8 bases that match TRBD2. The CDR3 is 17 amino acids. Germline V gives CDR1 SSHAT, CDR2 FNYEAQ (reference sequence). The CDR3 DNA is TGTGCTAGCAGCTTAGAGGCTACCGGGGGGGCTCTTAATGAGCAGTTCTTC. Residues: CASSLEATGGALNEQFF. The full variable domain, in which reference TRBV7-7 and TRBJ2-1 provide the parts outside the CDR3, is GAGVSQSPRYKVTKRGQDVTLRCDPISSHATLYWYQQALGQGPEFLTYFNYEAQPDKSGLPSDRFSAERPEGSISTLTIQRTEQRDSAMYRCASSLEATGGALNEQFFGPGTRLTVL.

A few counts support this clonotype. The V gene is TRBV12-3 or TRBV12-4, the J gene TRBJ2-3; D might be TRBD2 (5 bases). V shed 3 bases and J shed 6 bases, with 16 bases lying between them. The CDR3 totals 15 residues. CDR3 loop: CASSLREPLRDTQYF. The CDR3 DNA reads as TGTGCCAGCAGTTTGAGGGAGCCATTACGGGATACGCAGTATTTT.

This clonotype has a count of ten or more. V is TRBV29-1 and J is TRBJ2-1; D tentatively fits TRBD1 or TRBD2 (5 bases each). The CDR3 spans 12 residues. V lost 3 bases to trimming and J lost 5 bases, with 8 bases between them. The germline CDR1 and CDR2 sequences are SQVTM and ANQGSEA. CDR3 nucleotide sequence: TGCAGCGTTGACGAGGGGAACAATGAGCAGTTCTTC. It encodes CSVDEGNNEQFF.

Only a few counts were recorded for this clonotype. The chain uses TRBV6-1 and TRBJ2-1; TRBD2 might be the D (5 bases). V lost 4 bases to trimming and J lost 5 bases, with 9 bases between them. CDR3 size: 13 residues. Germline CDR1 is MNHNS and CDR2 is SASEGT. DNA of the CDR3: TGTGCCAGCAGTGTGGGAGACAACAATGAGCAGTTCTTC. Amino acids: CASSVGDNNEQFF.

The chain joins TRBV6-2 or TRBV6-3 to TRBJ2-1; D could derive from TRBD1 or TRBD2 (5 bases each). With 7 bases removed from V and 8 bases from J, the gap between germline ends came to 18 bases. Germline CDR1 and CDR2: MNHEY and SVGEGT. This CDR3 contains 14 residues. The CDR3 loop reads CASKGLGTRDEQFF. CDR3 coding DNA: TGTGCCAGCAAAGGGTTAGGGACGAGGGATGAGCAGTTCTTC.

The sample holds many counts of this clonotype. V gene TRBV27 combines with J gene TRBJ2-3; perhaps TRBD1 as D (6 bases). V lost 8 bases, J lost 0 bases, and 12 bases lay in between. The length of the CDR3 is 14 residues. Germline V gene lookup returns CDR1 MNHEY and CDR2 SMNVEV (reference sequence). The CDR3 sequence: CASQPGQSTDTQYF. CDR3 nucleotides: TGTGCCAGCCAACCCGGACAGAGCACAGATACGCAGTATTTT.

The rearrangement links TRBV7-8 to TRBJ2-5, with D uncertain. The germline V and J ends were trimmed by 2 bases and 5 bases, with 9 bases remaining between them. The V gene's germline CDR1 is SGHVS and CDR2 FQNEAQ. The CDR3 runs to 13 residues. Here the CDR3 DNA reads TGTGCCAGCAGCTTAAGTAGGGCGGAGACCCAGTACTTC. It codes for CASSLSRAETQYF.

V gene TRBV6-4 combines with J gene TRBJ2-2, with D perhaps given as TRBD1 or TRBD2 (5 bases each). With 6 bases removed from V and 7 bases from J, the gap between germline ends came to 15 bases. The CDR3 is made up of 14 amino acids. Germline loops: CDR1 MRHNA, CDR2 SNTAGT. As DNA, the CDR3 is TGTGCCAGCAGGCGAGGGGCTGGTGGCGGGGAGCTGTTTTTT. It translates to CASRRGAGGGELFF.

This clonotype was recorded many times. V is TRBV4-1 and J is TRBJ1-1; D is undetermined. The ends were cut back, 1 base at V and 7 bases at J, with 4 bases in the middle. The CDR3 runs to 11 residues. The germline V gene encodes CDR1 MGHRA and CDR2 YSYEKL. In DNA form, the CDR3 reads TGCGCCAGCAGCCAAGGCCTTGAAGCTTTCTTT. Its translation: CASSQGLEAFF.

In this sample, this clonotype turned up many times. The rearrangement links TRBV25-1 to TRBJ2-1; D perhaps matches TRBD1 (7 bases). In germline, CDR1 is MGHDK, CDR2 SYGVNS. The CDR3 sequence is 15 residues long. The V and J ends lost 2 bases and 2 bases respectively, with 10 bases between them. CDR3 amino acids: CASSEGGGTYNEQFF. The CDR3 coding sequence is TGTGCCAGCAGTGAAGGAGGGGGCACCTACAATGAGCAGTTCTTC.

V is TRBV28 and J is TRBJ1-1; D is undetermined. Germline-derived CDR1 and CDR2 are MDHEN and SYDVKM. Trimming shortened V by 6 bases and J by 7 bases, and 12 bases separated the two germline ends. CDR3 length: 12 residues. The CDR3 DNA is TGTGCCAGCAGCCCCAGGTTGGGTGAAGCTTTCTTT. Translation: CASSPRLGEAFF.

Many counts were recorded for this clonotype. The chain is built from TRBV20-1 and TRBJ2-3; D ambiguous. In germline, CDR1 is DFQATT, CDR2 SNEGSKA (reference sequence). Trimming shortened V by 5 bases and J by 7 bases, and 7 bases separated the two germline ends. The CDR3 has 10 residues. This CDR3 is CSAGVNTQYF. Written as DNA, the CDR3 is TGCAGTGCTGGTGTAAATACGCAGTATTTT.

Only a few counts were recorded for this clonotype. This sequence joins TRBV28 and TRBJ2-5; D is unclear. Germline lookup yields CDR1 MDHEN and CDR2 SYDVKM. Trimming cost V 3 bases and J 1 base, with 12 bases left between them. The CDR3 is 15 residues long. CDR3: CASSFWKTAQETQYF. The CDR3 nucleotides are TGTGCCAGCAGTTTTTGGAAGACGGCCCAAGAGACCCAGTACTTC.

There are many counts of this clonotype. The gene calls are TRBV7-9 and TRBJ1-2; 7 bases match TRBD1. The CDR3 extends over 15 amino acids. The trim removed 5 bases at V and 4 bases at J, leaving 10 bases unmatched. Per the germline V gene, CDR1 is SEHNR and CDR2 is FQNEAQ (reference sequence). CDR3 coding DNA: TGTGCCAGCAGCCCGAGGGACAGTCTGCTCTATGGCTACACCTTC. This sequence encodes CASSPRDSLLYGYTF.

Only a few counts were recorded for this clonotype. The rearrangement links TRBV21-1 to TRBJ1-1. TRBV21-1 is annotated as a pseudogene. The CDR3 is 11 amino acids. The DNA of the CDR3 is TGTGCCAGCAAACACGGCACTGAAGCTTTCTTT. Protein sequence: CASKHGTEAFF.

Concerning this clonotype: Sequence at one end of the junction differs from germline and may be a read error. The chain recombines TRBV24-1 with TRBJ2-1; D call uncertain. The CDR3 length is 11 residues. Germline values: CDR1 KGHDR, CDR2 SFDVKD. CDR3 bases: TGTGCCACCAGTGCGGGCAATGAGCAGCTCTTC. Translation: CATSAGNEQLF.

This clonotype was seen repeatedly, ten times or more. The chain couples TRBV5-6 to TRBJ2-7; weak D call: TRBD1 (5 bases). In germline, CDR1 is SGHDT, CDR2 YYEEEE. The CDR3 totals 15 residues. V was cut by 3 bases and J by 6 bases, with 19 bases left in between. The CDR3 nucleotides are TGTGCCAGCAGCTCCCGACTCCTCGCAGGGCGCGAGCAGTACTTC. Translated, it gives CASSSRLLAGREQYF.

In this sample, this clonotype turned up many times. CDR3 nucleotides: TGTGCCAGCAGGGGACAGGGGCTAAATGATGGCTACACCTTC. Translating it yields CASRGQGLNDGYTF. J is TRBJ1-2 and V is TRBV7-9; 10 positions agree with TRBD1. The CDR3 contains 14 residues. J gave up 6 bases and V 6 bases, and 7 bases lay outside the gene matches. Germline V lookup: CDR1 SEHNR, CDR2 FQNEAQ (reference sequence).

This clonotype was found many times. The V call is TRBV5-6, the J call TRBJ2-1; a weak D match, TRBD1 (5 bases). Germline lookup yields CDR1 SGHDT and CDR2 YYEEEE. This CDR3 comprises 17 residues. Trimming left V 3 bases short and J 4 bases short, with 20 bases between. Here the CDR3 DNA reads TGTGCCAGCAGCTCTTTCGGCGGACACTTTATTTACAATGAGCAGTTCTTC. The encoded protein is CASSSFGGHFIYNEQFF.

This clonotype has a count of ten or more. This chain uses TRBV7-2 with TRBJ2-3; TRBD1 might be the D (6 bases). CDR1 is SGHTA and CDR2 is FQGNSA in the germline V gene. Trimming cost V 5 bases and J 3 bases, with 15 bases left between them. CDR3 size: 15 residues. The CDR3 is CASSRDRLRTDTQYF. DNA for the CDR3: TGTGCCAGCAGCCGCGACAGGTTAAGGACAGATACGCAGTATTTT.

This clonotype was recorded at least ten times. This CDR3 is CSVDGRDGYEQYF. The CDR3 nucleotides are TGCAGCGTTGACGGGAGGGACGGCTACGAGCAGTACTTC. The chain has TRBV29-1 and TRBJ2-7; 8 positions match TRBD2. This CDR3 contains 13 residues. CDR1 SQVTM and CDR2 ANQGSEA come from the germline V gene. Unmatched junction bases numbered 4, after V lost 3 bases and J lost 3 bases.